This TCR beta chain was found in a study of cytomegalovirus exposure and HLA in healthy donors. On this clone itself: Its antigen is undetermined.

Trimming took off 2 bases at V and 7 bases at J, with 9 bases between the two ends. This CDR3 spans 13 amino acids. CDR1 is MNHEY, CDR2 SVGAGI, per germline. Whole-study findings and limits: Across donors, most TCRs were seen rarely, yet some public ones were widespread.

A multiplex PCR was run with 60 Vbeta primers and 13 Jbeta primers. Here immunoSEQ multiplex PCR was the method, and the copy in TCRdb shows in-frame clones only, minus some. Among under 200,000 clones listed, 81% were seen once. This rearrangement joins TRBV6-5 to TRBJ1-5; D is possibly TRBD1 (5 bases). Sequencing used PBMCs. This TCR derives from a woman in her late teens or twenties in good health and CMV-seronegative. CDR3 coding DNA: TGTGCCAGCAGTTACAGGGGCCAGCAGCCCCAGCATTTT. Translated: CASSYRGQQPQHF.